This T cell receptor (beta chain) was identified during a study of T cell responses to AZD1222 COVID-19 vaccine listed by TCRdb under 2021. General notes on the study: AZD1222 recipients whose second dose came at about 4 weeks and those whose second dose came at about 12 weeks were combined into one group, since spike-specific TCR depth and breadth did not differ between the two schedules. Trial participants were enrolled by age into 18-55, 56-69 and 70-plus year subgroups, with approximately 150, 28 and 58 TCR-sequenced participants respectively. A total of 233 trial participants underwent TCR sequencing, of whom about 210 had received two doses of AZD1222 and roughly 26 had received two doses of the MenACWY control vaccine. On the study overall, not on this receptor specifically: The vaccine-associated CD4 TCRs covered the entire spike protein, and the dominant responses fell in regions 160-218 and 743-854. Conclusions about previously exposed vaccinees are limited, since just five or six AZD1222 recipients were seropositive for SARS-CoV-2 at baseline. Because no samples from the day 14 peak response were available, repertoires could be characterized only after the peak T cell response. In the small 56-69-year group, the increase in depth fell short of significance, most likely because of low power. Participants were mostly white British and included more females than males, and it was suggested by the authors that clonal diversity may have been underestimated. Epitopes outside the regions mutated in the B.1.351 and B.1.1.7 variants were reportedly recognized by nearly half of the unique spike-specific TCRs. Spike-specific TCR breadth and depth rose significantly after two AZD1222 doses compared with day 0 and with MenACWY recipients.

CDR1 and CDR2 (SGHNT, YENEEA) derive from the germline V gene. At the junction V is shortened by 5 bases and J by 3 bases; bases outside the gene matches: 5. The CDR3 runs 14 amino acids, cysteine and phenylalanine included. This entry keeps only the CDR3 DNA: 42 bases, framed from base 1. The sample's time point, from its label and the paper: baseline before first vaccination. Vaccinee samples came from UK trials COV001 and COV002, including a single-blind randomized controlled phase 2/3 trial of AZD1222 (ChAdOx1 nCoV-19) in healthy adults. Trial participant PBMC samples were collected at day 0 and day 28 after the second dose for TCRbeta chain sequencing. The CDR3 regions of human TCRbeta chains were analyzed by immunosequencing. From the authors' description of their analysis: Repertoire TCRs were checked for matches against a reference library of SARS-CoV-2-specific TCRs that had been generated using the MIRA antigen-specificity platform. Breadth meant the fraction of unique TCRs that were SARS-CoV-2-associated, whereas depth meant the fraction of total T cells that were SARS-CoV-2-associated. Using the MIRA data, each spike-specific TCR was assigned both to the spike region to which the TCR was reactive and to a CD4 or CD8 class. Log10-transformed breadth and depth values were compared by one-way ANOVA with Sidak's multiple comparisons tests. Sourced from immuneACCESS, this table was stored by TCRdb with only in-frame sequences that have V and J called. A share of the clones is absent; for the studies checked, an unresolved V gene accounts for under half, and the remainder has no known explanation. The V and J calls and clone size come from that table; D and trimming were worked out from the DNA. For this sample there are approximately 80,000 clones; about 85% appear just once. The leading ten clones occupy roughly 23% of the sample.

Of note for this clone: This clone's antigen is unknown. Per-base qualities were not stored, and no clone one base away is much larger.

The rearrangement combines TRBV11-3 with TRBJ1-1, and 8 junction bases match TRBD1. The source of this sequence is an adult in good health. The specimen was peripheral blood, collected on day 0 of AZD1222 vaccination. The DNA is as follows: TGTGCCAGCAGCCTACAGGGGGGGGACACTGAAGCTTTCTTT. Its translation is CASSLQGGDTEAFF.